This T cell receptor beta chain was captured in a study of T-cell memory formation after mild COVID-19. The CDR3 is 15 residues long. The junction had 6 bases not matched to a gene; V was cut back by 0 bases and J by 4 bases. Germline V lookup: CDR1 KGHSH, CDR2 LQKENI. 5'RACE with constant-segment primers yielded barcoded, UMI-tagged TCR alpha and TCR beta cDNA libraries. TCRdb re-analysed the 5' RACE reads in MiXCR, keeping a single row per CDR3 protein. The repertoire includes under 600,000 distinct CDR3 sequences, about 20% of them detected once, and around 9.2% sits in the top ten. Sequencing was performed on PBMCs or a T cell subset sorted from them (not recorded which). The origin of this receptor is an adult woman who had mild COVID-19 (a few samples of this study predate the infection). Cell type and time point are not known. The chain employs TRBV18 and TRBJ2-7; 7 bases line up with TRBD2. This chain's CDR3 is CASSPPSGNRYEQYF. CDR3 sequence (DNA): TGTGCCAGCTCACCACCCAGCGGGAATAGGTACGAGCAGTACTTC.